This T cell receptor (beta chain) was sequenced for a study of T-cell memory formation after mild COVID-19. TCRdb independently ran MiXCR on the 5' RACE reads; one entry per CDR3 protein. The sample records about 12,000 distinct CDR3 sequences, approximately 15% being singletons. This clonotype was counted at least ten times. The TCR sequence derives from a man aged 18-30 years who had mild COVID-19 (a few samples of this study predate the infection). Cell type and time point are not known. Sequenced material: PBMCs or a T cell subset sorted from them (not recorded which).

The CDR3 here is CSARDQAGSPFYGYTF. CDR3 DNA: TGCAGTGCTAGAGATCAGGCAGGGAGCCCCTTCTATGGCTACACCTTC. This chain joins TRBV20-1 and TRBJ1-2, with D perhaps matching TRBD1 (5 bases). The CDR3 totals 16 residues. The V gene lost 0 bases and the J gene lost 4 bases, with 18 bases spanning the gap. The germline CDR1 and CDR2 sequences are DFQATT and SNEGSKA (reference sequence).